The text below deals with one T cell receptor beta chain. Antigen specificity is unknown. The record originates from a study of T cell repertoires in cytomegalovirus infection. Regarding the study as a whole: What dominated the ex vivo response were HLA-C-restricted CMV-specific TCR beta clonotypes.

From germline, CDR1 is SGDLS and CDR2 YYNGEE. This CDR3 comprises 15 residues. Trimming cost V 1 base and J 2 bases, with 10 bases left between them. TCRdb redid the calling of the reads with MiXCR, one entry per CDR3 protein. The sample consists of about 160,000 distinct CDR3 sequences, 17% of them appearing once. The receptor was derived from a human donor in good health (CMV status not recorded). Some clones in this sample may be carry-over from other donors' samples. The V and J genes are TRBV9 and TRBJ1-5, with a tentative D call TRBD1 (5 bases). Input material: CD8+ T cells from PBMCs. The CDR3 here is CASSVSGAGNQPQHF. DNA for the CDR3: TGTGCCAGCAGCGTATCCGGGGCAGGCAATCAGCCCCAGCATTTT. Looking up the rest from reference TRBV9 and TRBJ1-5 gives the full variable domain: DSGVTQTPKHLITATGQRVTLRCSPRSGDLSVYWYQQSLDQGLQFLIQYYNGEERAKGNILERFSAQQFPDLHSELNLSSLELGDSALYFCASSVSGAGNQPQHFGDGTRLSIL.